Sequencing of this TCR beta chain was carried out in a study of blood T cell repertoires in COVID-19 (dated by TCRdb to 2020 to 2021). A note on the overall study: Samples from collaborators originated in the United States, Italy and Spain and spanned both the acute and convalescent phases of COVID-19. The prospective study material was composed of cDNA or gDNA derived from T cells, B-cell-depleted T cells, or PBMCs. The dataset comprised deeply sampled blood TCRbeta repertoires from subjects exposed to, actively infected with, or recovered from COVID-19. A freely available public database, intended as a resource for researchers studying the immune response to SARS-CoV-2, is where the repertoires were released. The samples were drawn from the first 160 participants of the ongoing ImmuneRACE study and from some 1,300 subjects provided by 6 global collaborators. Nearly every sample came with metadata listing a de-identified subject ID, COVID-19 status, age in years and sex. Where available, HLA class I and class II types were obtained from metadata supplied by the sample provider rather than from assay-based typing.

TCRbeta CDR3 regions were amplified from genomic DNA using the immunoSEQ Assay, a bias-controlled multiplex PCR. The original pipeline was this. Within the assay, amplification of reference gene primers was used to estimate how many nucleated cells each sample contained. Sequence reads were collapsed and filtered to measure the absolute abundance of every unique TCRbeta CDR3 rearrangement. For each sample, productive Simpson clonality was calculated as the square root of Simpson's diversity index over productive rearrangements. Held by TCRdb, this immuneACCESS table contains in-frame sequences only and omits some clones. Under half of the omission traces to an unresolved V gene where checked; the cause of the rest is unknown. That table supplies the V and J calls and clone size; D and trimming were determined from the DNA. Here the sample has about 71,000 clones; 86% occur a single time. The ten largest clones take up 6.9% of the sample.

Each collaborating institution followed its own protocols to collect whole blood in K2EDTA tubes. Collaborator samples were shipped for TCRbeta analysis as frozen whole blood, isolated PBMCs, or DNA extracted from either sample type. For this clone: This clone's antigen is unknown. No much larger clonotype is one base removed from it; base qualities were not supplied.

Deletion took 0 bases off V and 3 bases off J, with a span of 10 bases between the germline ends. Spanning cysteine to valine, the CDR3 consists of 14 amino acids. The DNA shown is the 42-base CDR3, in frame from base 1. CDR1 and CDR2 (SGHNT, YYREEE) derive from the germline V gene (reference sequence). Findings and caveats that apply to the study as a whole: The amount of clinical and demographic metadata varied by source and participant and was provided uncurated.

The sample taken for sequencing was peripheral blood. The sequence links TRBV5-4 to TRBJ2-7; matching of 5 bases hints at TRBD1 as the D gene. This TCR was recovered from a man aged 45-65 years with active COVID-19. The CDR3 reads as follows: CASSLAGQIYEQYV. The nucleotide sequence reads TGTGCCAGCAGCTTGGCAGGACAAATCTACGAGCAGTACGTC.